The 29 T cell receptor beta chains below were found in one sample sequenced in a study of cytomegalovirus exposure and HLA in healthy donors. PCR involved 60 Vbeta and 13 Jbeta primers. Repertoires were generated with immunoSEQ multiplex PCR, while TCRdb's copy carries only in-frame clones and drops some. The sample contains over 100,000 clones, about 79% of which appear only once. The sequencing input was PBMCs. All receptors derive from a woman between 18 and 29 years old in good health and CMV-seropositive.

The chain combines TRBV9 with TRBJ1-2; 10 bases align to TRBD1. The CDR3 consists of 17 residues. The germline V gene encodes CDR1 SGDLS and CDR2 YYNGEE. J gave up 7 bases and V 4 bases, and 16 bases lay outside the gene matches. CDR3 sequence reads: CASSPSGTGAATGGYTF. The CDR3 DNA follows: TGTGCCAGCAGCCCCAGCGGGACAGGGGCCGCTACGGGTGGCTACACCTTC.

The CDR3 is CASSPNRAGTEAFF. The CDR3 coding sequence is TGTGCCAGCAGCCCAAACAGGGCCGGCACTGAAGCTTTCTTT. The gene calls are TRBV9 and TRBJ1-1; TRBD1 might be the D (6 bases). Between the trimmed V and J ends, which lost 4 bases and 4 bases, there was a span of 14 bases. Germline V gives CDR1 SGDLS, CDR2 YYNGEE. The CDR3 is 14 amino acids.

The chain combines TRBV4-1 with TRBJ2-3; TRBD1 aligns across 10 bases. Losses at the gene ends were 3 bases for V and 5 bases for J; bases not matched to a gene: 5. This CDR3 has 15 amino acids. Germline-derived CDR1 and CDR2 are MGHRA and YSYEKL. CDR3 loop: CASSQTGGGGDTQYF. The CDR3 DNA reads TGCGCCAGCAGCCAGACAGGGGGCGGGGGAGATACGCAGTATTTT.

The chain joins TRBV19 to TRBJ2-3, with a tentative D call TRBD1 (5 bases). The V gene lost 6 bases and the J gene lost 2 bases, with 15 bases spanning the gap. The CDR3 consists of 15 residues. Germline V CDR1 and CDR2: LNHDA, SQIVND (reference sequence). The CDR3 region has the DNA TGTGCCAGTAGCGCCCTGGACACCTCCACAGATACGCAGTATTTT. Amino acids: CASSALDTSTDTQYF.

V is TRBV30 and J is TRBJ1-1; D might be TRBD1 (6 bases). With 5 bases removed from V and 4 bases from J, the gap between germline ends came to 20 bases. The germline CDR1 and CDR2 sequences are GTSNPN and SVGIG (reference sequence). The CDR3 is 15 residues long. CDR3 amino acids: CAWADVGGRPTEAFF. CDR3 coding DNA: TGTGCCTGGGCTGACGTGGGGGGGCGGCCCACTGAAGCTTTCTTT.

This clone was counted once. The V and J genes are TRBV7-3 and TRBJ2-1; TRBD1 agrees at 8 bases. V lost 1 base to trimming and J lost 9 bases; unmatched junction nucleotides: 8. CDR1 and CDR2 (germline): SGHTA, FQGTGA. The CDR3 runs 15 residues. The CDR3 protein is CASSLNGQGIGEQFF. The DNA of the CDR3 is TGTGCCAGCAGCTTAAACGGACAGGGAATTGGTGAGCAGTTCTTC.

The chain carries TRBV7-9 and TRBJ2-2, with 11 bases matching TRBD2. In germline, CDR1 is SEHNR, CDR2 FQNEAQ (reference sequence). The CDR3 is 17 amino acids. The J segment lost 4 bases and the V segment lost 4 bases, leaving 8 bases of the junction unmatched. The CDR3 region has the DNA TGTGCCAGCAGCTCTTCCGGGACTAGCGGTCTCACCGGGGAGCTGTTTTTT. It codes for CASSSSGTSGLTGELFF.

V usage is TRBV13 and J usage is TRBJ2-7, with TRBD1 matching 9 bases. The germline V gene encodes CDR1 PRHDT and CDR2 FYEKMQ (reference sequence). V lost 5 bases and J lost 7; bases outside the gene matches: 12. The CDR3 is 15 residues long. CDR3 protein: CASSGDRATPGEQYF. In DNA, the CDR3 is TGTGCCAGCAGCGGGGACAGGGCTACTCCCGGAGAGCAGTACTTC.

The chain's CDR3 is CASRDRGFLAKNIQYF. In DNA, the CDR3 is TGTGCCAGCAGGGACAGGGGATTTTTAGCCAAAAACATTCAGTACTTC. This chain links TRBV6-6 with TRBJ2-4; 9 nucleotides match TRBD1. The CDR3 has 16 amino acids. V trimming: 6 bases; J trimming: 0 bases; junction bases outside the gene matches: 6. Per germline, CDR1 MNHNY and CDR2 SVGAGI (reference sequence).

This clone was found once. The chain combines TRBV7-9 with TRBJ1-2, with a tentative D call TRBD1 (6 bases). Germline lookup yields CDR1 SEHNR and CDR2 FQNEAQ (reference sequence). This CDR3 region has 17 residues. Trimming stripped 8 bases from V and 2 bases from J, with 24 bases between. CDR3 amino acids: CASHETGTRLHNYGYTF. The DNA of the CDR3 is TGTGCCAGCCACGAGACGGGGACACGGCTGCACAACTATGGCTACACCTTC.

The chain has TRBV9 and TRBJ2-2; 11 bases are a match to TRBD2. Germline-derived CDR1 and CDR2 are SGDLS and YYNGEE. V trimming: 3 bases; J trimming: 5 bases; junction bases outside the gene matches: 3. CDR3 size: 15 residues. CDR3 DNA: TGTGCCAGCAGCGCCGGGACTAGCGGTACCGGGGAGCTGTTTTTT. Its protein is CASSAGTSGTGELFF.

The chain links TRBV25-1 to TRBJ2-5; maybe TRBD2 (6 bases). V was shortened by 6 bases and J by 5 bases, with 28 bases between the two germline ends. Germline V gives CDR1 MGHDK, CDR2 SYGVNS. CDR3 length: 18 amino acids. The CDR3 loop is CASSVLGGVSWAGETQYF. The CDR3 DNA reads as TGTGCCAGCAGCGTTTTGGGGGGAGTTTCTTGGGCTGGGGAGACCCAGTACTTC. Full variable domain (outside the CDR3, taken from reference TRBV25-1 and TRBJ2-5): EADIYQTPRYLVIGTGKKITLECSQTMGHDKMYWYQQDPGMELHLIHYSYGVNSTEKGDLSSESTVSRIRTEHFPLTLESARPSHTSQYLCASSVLGGVSWAGETQYFGPGTRLLVL.

The CDR3 DNA sequence: TGCGCCAGCAGTCAATCGTCCGACCCAGGGAGGTCAGATACGCAGTATTTT. As protein: CASSQSSDPGRSDTQYF. V usage is TRBV23-1 and J usage is TRBJ2-3; TRBD2 is a possible D gene (6 bases). TRBV23-1 carries the ORF label, with uncertain function. CDR3 length equals 17 residues. V was clipped by 0 bases and J by 4 bases, with 17 bases between them.

This chain links TRBV19 with TRBJ2-1; 14 bases agree with TRBD2. The CDR3 spans 18 residues. In germline, CDR1 is LNHDA, CDR2 SQIVND (reference sequence). J lost 0 bases, V lost 6 bases, and 7 bases had no gene match. CDR3 DNA sequence: TGTGCCAGTAGCGGGGGACTAGCGGGAGCCGGCTCCTACAATGAGCAGTTCTTC. Protein: CASSGGLAGAGSYNEQFF.

This chain joins TRBV19 and TRBJ1-1, with D possibly TRBD1 on 5 matching bases. Germline lookup yields CDR1 LNHDA and CDR2 SQIVND (reference sequence). V gave up 1 base and J gave up 8 bases, with 14 bases separating them. This CDR3 has 14 residues. The CDR3, as DNA: TGTGCCAGTAGTATAGGGGTCGCGGCAGGGGAAGCTTTCTTT. Translation gives CASSIGVAAGEAFF.

The gene calls are TRBV7-3 and TRBJ2-5; TRBD2 matches 8 bases. Near its end, the DNA agrees better with TRBJ2-7, so the J call may be wrong. Germline CDR1 and CDR2: SGHTA and FQGTGA. The CDR3 is made up of 14 amino acids. CDR3 nucleotide sequence: TGTGCCAGCAGCCCCCTAGGGACTAGTAACGAGCAGTACTTC. Amino acid sequence: CASSPLGTSNEQYF.

The chain couples TRBV6-5 to TRBJ1-1; 7 bases line up with TRBD1. Germline CDR1 reads MNHEY; CDR2 reads SVGAGI. CDR3 length: 13 amino acids. The junction had 7 bases not matched to a gene; V was cut back by 6 bases and J by 6 bases. CDR3 in DNA: TGTGCCAGCAGATCCGACAGGGTCCCTGAAGCTTTCTTT. This sequence encodes CASRSDRVPEAFF.

This rearrangement joins TRBV6-5 to TRBJ1-4, with TRBD1 matching 9 bases. The CDR3 contains 15 residues. The V segment lost 0 bases and the J segment 10 bases; nucleotides outside the gene matches: 6. Germline CDR1 reads MNHEY; CDR2 reads SVGAGI. The CDR3 region is CASSYSGQGEGKLFF. CDR3 DNA sequence: TGTGCCAGCAGTTACTCGGGACAGGGAGAAGGAAAACTGTTTTTT.

This chain connects TRBV6-5 to TRBJ2-3, with TRBD2 as a possible D gene (6 bases). The CDR3 sequence is 15 residues long. Germline V CDR1 and CDR2: MNHEY, SVGAGI. Deletions cut 3 bases from V and 2 bases from J, with 12 bases between. The CDR3 nucleotides are TGTGCCAGCAGTTATTCTAGCGAGTCCACAGATACGCAGTATTTT. Translating gives CASSYSSESTDTQYF.

The CDR3 DNA sequence: TGTGCCTGGAGTGTATGGGGGGGAGATGGCTACACCTTC. It translates to CAWSVWGGDGYTF. This chain uses TRBV30 with TRBJ1-2; a weak D match, TRBD1 (5 bases). Trimming removed 0 bases from V and 6 bases from J, with 11 bases in between. Germline CDR1 and CDR2: GTSNPN and SVGIG (reference sequence). The CDR3 length is 13 residues.

The chain combines TRBV28 with TRBJ2-3; 7 nucleotides line up with TRBD1. CDR3 length: 15 amino acids. J gave up 1 base and V 10 bases, and 11 bases lay outside the gene matches. Germline assignment: CDR1 MDHEN and CDR2 SYDVKM. For the CDR3, the DNA is TGTGCCACCCATCCCCTTGGACAGGGCACAGATACGCAGTATTTT. Its translation is CATHPLGQGTDTQYF. Full variable domain (remainder filled in from reference TRBV28 and TRBJ2-3): DVKVTQSSRYLVKRTGEKVFLECVQDMDHENMFWYRQDPGLGLRLIYFSYDVKMKEKGDIPEGYSVSREKKERFSLILESASTNQTSMYLCATHPLGQGTDTQYFGPGTRLTVL.

This sequence joins TRBV5-4 and TRBJ2-3; 10 nucleotides match TRBD2. Per the germline V gene, CDR1 is SGHNT and CDR2 is YYREEE (reference sequence). The CDR3 is 16 residues long. J was trimmed by 1 base and V by 1 base; bases with no gene match: 3. The CDR3 sequence: CASSLYLAGGTDTQYF. CDR3 bases: TGTGCCAGCAGCTTGTACCTAGCGGGAGGCACAGATACGCAGTATTTT.

This clone was recorded once. DNA of the CDR3: TGCGCCAGCAGTGAGTCTAGGGGGCGGGCAACTAATGAAAAACTGTTTTTT. It specifies CASSESRGRATNEKLFF. V usage is TRBV10-1 and J usage is TRBJ1-4; TRBD1 agrees at 7 bases. CDR3 length: 17 residues. Germline CDR1 is WNHNN and CDR2 is SYGVQD (reference sequence). V dropped 0 bases and J dropped 0; count of bases not matched to a gene: 4.

V usage is TRBV21-1 and J usage is TRBJ2-3; the D call of TRBD1 is as the table states it, not checked on the DNA. TRBV21-1 is tagged as a pseudogene. The CDR3 covers 18 residues. The CDR3 region is CASSKGGQGGSSTDTQYF. The CDR3 DNA follows: TGTGCCAGCAGCAAAGGCGGACAGGGGGGGTCTTCCACAGATACGCAGTATTTT.

This chain links TRBV10-3 with TRBJ2-7, with D possibly matching TRBD2 (5 bases). The CDR3 loop spans 14 amino acids. CDR1 and CDR2 (germline): ENHRY, SYGVKD. V was pared by 6 bases and J by 2 bases, with 14 bases between. The CDR3 region has the DNA TGTGCCATCAGGGAGGCCCTACTAGCCTACGAGCAGTACTTC. Its protein is CAIREALLAYEQYF.

DNA of the CDR3: TGTGCCAGCAGCGCGGACAGGGGAGTGTATGGCTACACCTTC. This translates into CASSADRGVYGYTF. V usage is TRBV9 and J usage is TRBJ1-2, with TRBD1 identical over 9 bases. V gave up 3 bases and J gave up 5 bases; unmatched junction bases: 5. The CDR3 covers 14 residues. CDR1 and CDR2 (germline): SGDLS, YYNGEE.

This sequence joins TRBV5-4 and TRBJ1-1, with 7 bases that match TRBD1. V lost 4 bases to trimming and J lost 2 bases; unmatched junction nucleotides: 8. CDR3 length: 15 amino acids. Looked up from germline, CDR1 is SGHNT and CDR2 is YYREEE (reference sequence). As DNA, the CDR3 is TGTGCCAGCAGCCCAGGGGGGACTGGAAACACTGAAGCTTTCTTT. It encodes CASSPGGTGNTEAFF.

The gene calls are TRBV5-4 and TRBJ2-7, with TRBD2 matching over 8 bases. Trimming at V came to 4 bases and at J to 0 bases, leaving 9 bases not matched to a gene. Germline CDR1 and CDR2: SGHNT and YYREEE (reference sequence). This CDR3 region has 16 residues. The CDR3 bases are TGTGCCAGCAGCCGAACTAGCGGCCTTAGCTCCTACGAGCAGTACTTC. Its translation is CASSRTSGLSSYEQYF.

This clone is a singleton in its sample. The rearrangement uses TRBV9 and TRBJ1-4, with D perhaps matching TRBD1 (6 bases). The CDR3 length is 15 residues. From germline, CDR1 is SGDLS and CDR2 YYNGEE. The V end lost 0 bases, the J end lost 5 bases, and 11 bases lay between the germline ends. In DNA, the CDR3 is TGTGCCAGCAGCGTAGGGGGGGGCGCGAATGAAAAACTGTTTTTT. Encoded protein: CASSVGGGANEKLFF.